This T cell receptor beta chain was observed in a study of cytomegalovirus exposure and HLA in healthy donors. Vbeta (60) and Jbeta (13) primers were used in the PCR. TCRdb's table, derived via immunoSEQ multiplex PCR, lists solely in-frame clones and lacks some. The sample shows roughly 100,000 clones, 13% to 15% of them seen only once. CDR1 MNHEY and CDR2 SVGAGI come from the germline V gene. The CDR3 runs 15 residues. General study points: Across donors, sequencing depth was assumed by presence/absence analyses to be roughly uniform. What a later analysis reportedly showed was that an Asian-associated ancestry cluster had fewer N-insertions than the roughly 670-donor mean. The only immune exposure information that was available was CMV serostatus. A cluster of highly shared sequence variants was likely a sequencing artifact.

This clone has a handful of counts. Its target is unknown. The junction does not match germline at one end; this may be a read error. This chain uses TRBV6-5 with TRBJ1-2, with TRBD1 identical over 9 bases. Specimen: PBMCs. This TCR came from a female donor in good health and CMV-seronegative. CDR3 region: CASIPDRGAFYCYTF. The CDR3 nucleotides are TGTGCCAGCATCCCGGACAGGGGAGCATTCTATTGCTACACCTTC.